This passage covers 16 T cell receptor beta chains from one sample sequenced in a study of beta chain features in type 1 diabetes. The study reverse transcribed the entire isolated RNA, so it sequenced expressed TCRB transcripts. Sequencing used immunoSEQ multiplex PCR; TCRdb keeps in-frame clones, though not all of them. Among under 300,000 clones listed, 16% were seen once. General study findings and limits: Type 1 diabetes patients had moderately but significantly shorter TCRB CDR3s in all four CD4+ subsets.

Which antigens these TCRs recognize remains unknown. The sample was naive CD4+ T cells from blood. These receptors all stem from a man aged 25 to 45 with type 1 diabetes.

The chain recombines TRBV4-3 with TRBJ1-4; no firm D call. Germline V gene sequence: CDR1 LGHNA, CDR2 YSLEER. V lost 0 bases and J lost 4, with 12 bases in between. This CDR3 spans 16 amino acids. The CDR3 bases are TGCGCCAGCAGCCAAGATGGGTCGTCCATTAATGAAAAACTGTTTTTT. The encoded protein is CASSQDGSSINEKLFF.

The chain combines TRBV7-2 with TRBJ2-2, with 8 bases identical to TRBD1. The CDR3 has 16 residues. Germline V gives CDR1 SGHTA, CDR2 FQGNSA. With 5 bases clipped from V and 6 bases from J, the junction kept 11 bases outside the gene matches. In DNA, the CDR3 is TGTGCCAGCAGCGTACGGGACAGGCGTGATCCCGGGGAGCTGTTTTTT. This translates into CASSVRDRRDPGELFF.

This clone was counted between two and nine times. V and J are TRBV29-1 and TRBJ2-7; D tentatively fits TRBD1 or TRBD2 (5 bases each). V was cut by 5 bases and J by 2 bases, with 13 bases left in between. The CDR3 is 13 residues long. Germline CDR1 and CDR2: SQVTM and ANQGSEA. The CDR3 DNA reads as TGCAGCGTTCGGGGCGCACTTGCCTACGAGCAGTACTTC. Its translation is CSVRGALAYEQYF.

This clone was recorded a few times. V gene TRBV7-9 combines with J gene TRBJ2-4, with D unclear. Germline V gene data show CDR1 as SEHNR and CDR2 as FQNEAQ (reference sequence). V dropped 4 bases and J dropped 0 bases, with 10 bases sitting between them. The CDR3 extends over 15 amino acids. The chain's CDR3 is CASSSKEIAKNIQYF. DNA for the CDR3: TGTGCCAGCAGCTCTAAGGAGATAGCCAAAAACATTCAGTACTTC.

The CDR3 bases are TGTGCCACCAGCAGAGTAGACAGGCGCACAGATACGCAGTATTTT. Its protein product is CATSRVDRRTDTQYF. The chain employs TRBV15 and TRBJ2-3, with a possible D match to TRBD1 (6 bases). This CDR3 region has 15 residues. Trimming stripped 1 base from V and 1 base from J, with 9 bases between. Germline V lookup: CDR1 LNHNV, CDR2 YYDKDF (reference sequence).

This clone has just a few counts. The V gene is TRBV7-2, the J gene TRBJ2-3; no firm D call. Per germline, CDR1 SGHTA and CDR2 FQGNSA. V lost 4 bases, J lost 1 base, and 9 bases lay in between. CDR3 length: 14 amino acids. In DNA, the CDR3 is TGTGCCAGCAGCTCTTCGAGCGGCACAGATACGCAGTATTTT. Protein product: CASSSSSGTDTQYF. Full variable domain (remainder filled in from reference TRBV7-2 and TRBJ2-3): GAGVSQSPSNKVTEKGKDVELRCDPISGHTALYWYRQSLGQGLEFLIYFQGNSAPDKSGLPSDRFSAERTGGSVSTLTIQRTQQEDSAVYLCASSSSSGTDTQYFGPGTRLTVL.

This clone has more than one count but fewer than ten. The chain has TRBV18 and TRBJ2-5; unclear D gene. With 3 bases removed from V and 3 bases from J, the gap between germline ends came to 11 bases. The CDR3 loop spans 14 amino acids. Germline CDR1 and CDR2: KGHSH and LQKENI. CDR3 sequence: CASSPKSLEETQYF. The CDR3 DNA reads TGTGCCAGCTCACCTAAGTCCCTTGAAGAGACCCAGTACTTC.

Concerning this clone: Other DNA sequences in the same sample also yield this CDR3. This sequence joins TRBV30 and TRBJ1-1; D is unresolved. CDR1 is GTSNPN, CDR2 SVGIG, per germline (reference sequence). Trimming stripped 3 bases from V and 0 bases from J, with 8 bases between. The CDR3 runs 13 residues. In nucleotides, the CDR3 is TGTGCCTGGAGCCGGACGGTGAACACTGAAGCTTTCTTT. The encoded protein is CAWSRTVNTEAFF. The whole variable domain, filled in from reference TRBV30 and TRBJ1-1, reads SQTIHQWPATLVQPVGSPLSLECTVEGTSNPNLYWYRQAAGRGLQLLFYSVGIGQISSEVPQNLSASRPQDRQFILSSKKLLLSDSGFYLCAWSRTVNTEAFFGQGTRLTVV.

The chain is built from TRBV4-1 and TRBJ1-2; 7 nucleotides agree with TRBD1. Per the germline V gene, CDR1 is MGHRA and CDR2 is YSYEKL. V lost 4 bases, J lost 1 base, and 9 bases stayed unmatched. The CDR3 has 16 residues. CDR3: CASSPTGTLYNYGYTF. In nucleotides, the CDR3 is TGCGCCAGCAGCCCGACAGGGACCCTCTATAACTATGGCTACACCTTC.

CDR3 residues: CASSLDRFIRDRGHETQYF. The CDR3 coding sequence is TGTGCCAGCAGCTTAGATAGATTCATCCGGGACAGGGGCCATGAGACCCAGTACTTC. V and J are TRBV11-2 and TRBJ2-5, with 10 positions matching TRBD1. The trim removed 0 bases at V and 5 bases at J, leaving 15 bases unmatched. Germline V gene sequence: CDR1 SGHAT, CDR2 FQNNGV. This CDR3 spans 19 amino acids.

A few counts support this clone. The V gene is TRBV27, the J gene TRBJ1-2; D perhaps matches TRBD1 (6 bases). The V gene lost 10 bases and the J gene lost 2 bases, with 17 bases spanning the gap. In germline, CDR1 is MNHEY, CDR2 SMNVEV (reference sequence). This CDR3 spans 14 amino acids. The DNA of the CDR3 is TGTGCCACCAGGGGAAGGGGAGGGAACTATGGCTACACCTTC. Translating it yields CATRGRGGNYGYTF.

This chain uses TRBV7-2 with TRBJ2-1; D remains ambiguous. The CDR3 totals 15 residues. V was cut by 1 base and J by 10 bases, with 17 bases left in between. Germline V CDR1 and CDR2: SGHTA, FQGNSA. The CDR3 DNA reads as TGTGCCAGCAGCTTAGAAGGGCTGTCCGCTTTAGAGCAGTTCTTC. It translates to CASSLEGLSALEQFF.

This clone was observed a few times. The CDR3 region is CASSRTSGFHHEQYF. The CDR3 nucleotides are TGTGCCAGCAGTCGGACTAGCGGGTTTCACCACGAGCAGTACTTC. This chain joins TRBV28 and TRBJ2-7; 11 positions match TRBD2. From germline, CDR1 is MDHEN and CDR2 SYDVKM. J was trimmed by 5 bases and V by 5 bases; bases with no gene match: 8. This CDR3 has 15 amino acids.

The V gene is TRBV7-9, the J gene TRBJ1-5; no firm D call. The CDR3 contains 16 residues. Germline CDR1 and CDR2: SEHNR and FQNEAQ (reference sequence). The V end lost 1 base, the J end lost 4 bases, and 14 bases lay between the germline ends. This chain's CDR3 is CASSLGIGKTNQPQHF. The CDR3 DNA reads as TGTGCCAGCAGCTTAGGAATAGGGAAAACGAATCAGCCCCAGCATTTT.

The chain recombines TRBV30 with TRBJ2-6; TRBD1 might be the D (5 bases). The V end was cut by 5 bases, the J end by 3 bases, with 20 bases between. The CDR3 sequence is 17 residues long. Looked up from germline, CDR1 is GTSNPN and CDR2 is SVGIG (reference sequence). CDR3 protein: CAWARQGPASGANVLTF. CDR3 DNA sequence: TGTGCCTGGGCGCGGCAGGGTCCCGCCAGTGGGGCCAACGTCCTGACTTTC.

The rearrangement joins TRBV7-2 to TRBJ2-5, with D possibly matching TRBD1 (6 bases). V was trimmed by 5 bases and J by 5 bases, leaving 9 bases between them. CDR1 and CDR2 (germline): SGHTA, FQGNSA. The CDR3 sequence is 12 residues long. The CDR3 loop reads CASSLDRETQYF. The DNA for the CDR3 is TGTGCCAGCAGCCTCGACAGGGAGACCCAGTACTTC.